The TCR beta chain under discussion was sequenced for a study of T cells in Graves' hyperthyroidism and ophthalmopathy. This clonotype was counted many times. Its antigen is as yet unknown. This CDR3 has 15 residues. Germline V lookup: CDR1 SGHDT, CDR2 YYEEEE. Trimming left V 3 bases short and J 3 bases short, with 12 bases between. It was RNA transcripts that yielded the amplified TCR beta CDR3 regions. The HTBI primer set drove a first-round RT-PCR of the TCR CDR3. MiXCR, applied by TCRdb to the multiplex PCR reads, yields one record per CDR3 protein. The sample lists roughly 200,000 distinct CDR3 sequences; approximately 16% were seen once. Study results and limitations: In the blood, most expanded thyroid clonotypes above 0.001 appeared as well. A median approximately 6.5 months before onset, the model predicted ophthalmopathy.

Lactation, pregnancy, other autoimmune disease or uncontrolled infection led to exclusion of patients. This chain joins TRBV5-6 and TRBJ2-2, with D uncertain. The sample consisted of blood. This TCR was sampled from a man in his forties with Graves' hyperthyroidism. CDR3: CASSSKSSYTGELFF. The CDR3 nucleotides read TGTGCCAGCAGCTCCAAGTCAAGTTACACCGGGGAGCTGTTTTTT. Full variable domain (remainder filled in from reference TRBV5-6 and TRBJ2-2): DAGVTQSPTHLIKTRGQQVTLRCSPKSGHDTVSWYQQALGQGPQFIFQYYEEEERQRGNFPDRFSGHQFPNYSSELNVNALLLGDSALYLCASSSKSSYTGELFFGEGSRLTVL.